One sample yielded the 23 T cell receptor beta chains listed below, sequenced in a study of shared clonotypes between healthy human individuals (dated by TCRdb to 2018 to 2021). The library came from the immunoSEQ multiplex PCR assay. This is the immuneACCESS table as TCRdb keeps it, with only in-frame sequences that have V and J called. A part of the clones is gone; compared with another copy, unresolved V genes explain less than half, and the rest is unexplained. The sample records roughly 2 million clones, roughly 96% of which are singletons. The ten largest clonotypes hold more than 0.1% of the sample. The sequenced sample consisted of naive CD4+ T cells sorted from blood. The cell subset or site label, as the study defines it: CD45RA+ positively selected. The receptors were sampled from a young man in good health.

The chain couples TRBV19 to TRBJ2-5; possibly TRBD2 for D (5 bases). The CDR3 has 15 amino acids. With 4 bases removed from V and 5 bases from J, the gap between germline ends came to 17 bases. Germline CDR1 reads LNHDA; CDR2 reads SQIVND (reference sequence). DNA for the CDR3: TGTGCCAGTAGTAATAGCGAGTACTCACGGGAGACCCAGTACTTC. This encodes CASSNSEYSRETQYF.

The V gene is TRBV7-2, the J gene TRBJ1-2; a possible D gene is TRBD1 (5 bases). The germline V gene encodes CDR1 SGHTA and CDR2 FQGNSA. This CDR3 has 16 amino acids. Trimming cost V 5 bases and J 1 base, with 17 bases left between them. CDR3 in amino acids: CASSPNARGVNYGYTF. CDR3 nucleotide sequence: TGTGCCAGCAGCCCCAACGCCCGAGGGGTTAACTATGGCTACACCTTC.

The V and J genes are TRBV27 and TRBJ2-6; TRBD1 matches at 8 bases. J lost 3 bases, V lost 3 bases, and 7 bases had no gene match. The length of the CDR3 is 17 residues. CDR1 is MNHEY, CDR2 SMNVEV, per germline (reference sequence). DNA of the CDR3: TGTGCCAGCAGTTTCTCGCAGGGGGCCGGTGGGGCCAACGTCCTGACTTTC. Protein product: CASSFSQGAGGANVLTF. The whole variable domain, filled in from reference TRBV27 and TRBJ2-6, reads EAQVTQNPRYLITVTGKKLTVTCSQNMNHEYMSWYRQDPGLGLRQIYYSMNVEVTDKGDVPEGYKVSRKEKRNFPLILESPSPNQTSLYFCASSFSQGAGGANVLTFGAGSRLTVL.

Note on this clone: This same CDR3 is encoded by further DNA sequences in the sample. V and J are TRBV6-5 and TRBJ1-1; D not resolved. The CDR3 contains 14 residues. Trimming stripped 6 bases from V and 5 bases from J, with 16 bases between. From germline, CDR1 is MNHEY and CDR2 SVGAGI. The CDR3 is CASSYLAGGTEAFF. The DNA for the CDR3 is TGTGCCAGCAGCTACCTGGCAGGTGGGACTGAAGCTTTCTTT.

The CDR3 DNA reads as TGTGCCATCAGTGAAGGGACATTGCTGGGCTATGGCTACACCTTC. Protein sequence: CAISEGTLLGYGYTF. The rearrangement uses TRBV10-3 and TRBJ1-2; perhaps TRBD1 as D (6 bases). With 3 bases removed from V and 4 bases from J, the gap between germline ends came to 15 bases. CDR1 is ENHRY and CDR2 is SYGVKD in the germline V gene. The CDR3 runs to 15 residues.

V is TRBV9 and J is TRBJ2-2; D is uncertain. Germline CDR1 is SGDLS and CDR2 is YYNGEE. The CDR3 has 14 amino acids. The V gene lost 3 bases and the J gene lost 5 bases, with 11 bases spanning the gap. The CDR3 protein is CASSAGRSTGELFF. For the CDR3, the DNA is TGTGCCAGCAGCGCGGGCAGATCGACCGGGGAGCTGTTTTTT. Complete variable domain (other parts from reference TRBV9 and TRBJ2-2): DSGVTQTPKHLITATGQRVTLRCSPRSGDLSVYWYQQSLDQGLQFLIQYYNGEERAKGNILERFSAQQFPDLHSELNLSSLELGDSALYFCASSAGRSTGELFFGEGSRLTVL.

In DNA form, the CDR3 reads TGTGCCTGGAGTTCCCGGGACAGCCAAAATGAAAAACTGTTTTTT. Its protein product is CAWSSRDSQNEKLFF. The V and J genes are TRBV30 and TRBJ1-4; 7 bases fit TRBD1. Germline CDR1 and CDR2: GTSNPN and SVGIG (reference sequence). V shed 2 bases, J shed 5 bases, and the junction held 8 bases outside the gene matches. This CDR3 contains 15 residues.

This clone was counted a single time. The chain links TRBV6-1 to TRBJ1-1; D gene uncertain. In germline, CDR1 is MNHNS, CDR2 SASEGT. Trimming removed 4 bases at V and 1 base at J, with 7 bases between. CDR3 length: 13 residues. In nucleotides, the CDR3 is TGTGCCAGCAGTGCAAACTCGAACACTGAAGCTTTCTTT. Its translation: CASSANSNTEAFF.

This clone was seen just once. The CDR3 here is CASQGLAGSDTQYF. The CDR3 DNA reads as TGTGCCAGCCAAGGACTAGCGGGGTCAGATACGCAGTATTTT. The chain joins TRBV13 to TRBJ2-3; 12 bases are a match to TRBD2. CDR3 length: 14 residues. CDR1 and CDR2 (germline): PRHDT, FYEKMQ (reference sequence). Trimming took 8 bases from V and 4 from J; bases not matched to a gene: 4.

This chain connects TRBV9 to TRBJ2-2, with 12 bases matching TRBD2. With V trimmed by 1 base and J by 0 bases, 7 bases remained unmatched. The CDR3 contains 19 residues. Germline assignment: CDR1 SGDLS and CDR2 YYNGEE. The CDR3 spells CASSVTTASGGANTGELFF. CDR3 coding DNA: TGTGCCAGCAGCGTAACCACGGCTAGCGGGGGGGCGAACACCGGGGAGCTGTTTTTT.

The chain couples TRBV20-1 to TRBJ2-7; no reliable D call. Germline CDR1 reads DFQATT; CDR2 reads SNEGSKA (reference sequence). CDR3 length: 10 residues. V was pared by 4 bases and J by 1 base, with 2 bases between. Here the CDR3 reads CSAKSYEQYF. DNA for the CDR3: TGCAGTGCTAAGTCCTACGAGCAGTACTTC.

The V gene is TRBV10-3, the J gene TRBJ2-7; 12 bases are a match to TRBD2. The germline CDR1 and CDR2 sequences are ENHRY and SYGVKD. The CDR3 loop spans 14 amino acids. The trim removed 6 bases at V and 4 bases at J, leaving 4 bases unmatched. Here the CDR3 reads CAIRTSGGDYEQYF. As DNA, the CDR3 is TGTGCCATCAGGACTAGCGGGGGAGATTACGAGCAGTACTTC.

In DNA form, the CDR3 reads TGTGCCAGCAGCTTAGGGGCAGGGGGCCCGAACACTGAAGCTTTCTTT. Its translation: CASSLGAGGPNTEAFF. V is TRBV7-9 and J is TRBJ1-1, with 8 bases matching TRBD1. The CDR3 covers 16 residues. The trim removed 1 base at V and 1 base at J, leaving 5 bases unmatched. Germline CDR1 SEHNR, CDR2 FQNEAQ (reference sequence).

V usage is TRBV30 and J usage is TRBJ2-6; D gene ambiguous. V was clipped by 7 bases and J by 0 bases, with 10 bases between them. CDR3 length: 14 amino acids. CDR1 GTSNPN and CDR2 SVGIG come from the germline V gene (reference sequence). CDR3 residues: CALDGSSGANVLTF. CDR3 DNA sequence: TGTGCCTTGGACGGCAGCTCTGGGGCCAACGTCCTGACTTTC.

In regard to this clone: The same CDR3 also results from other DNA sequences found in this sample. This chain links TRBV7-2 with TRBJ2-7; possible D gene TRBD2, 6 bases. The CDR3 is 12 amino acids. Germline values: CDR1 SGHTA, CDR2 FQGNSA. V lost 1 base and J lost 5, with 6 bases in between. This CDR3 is CASSLGGDEQYF. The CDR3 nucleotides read TGTGCCAGCAGCTTAGGCGGGGACGAGCAGTACTTC. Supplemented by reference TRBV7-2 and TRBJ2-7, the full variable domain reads GAGVSQSPSNKVTEKGKDVELRCDPISGHTALYWYRQSLGQGLEFLIYFQGNSAPDKSGLPSDRFSAERTGGSVSTLTIQRTQQEDSAVYLCASSLGGDEQYFGPGTRLTVT.

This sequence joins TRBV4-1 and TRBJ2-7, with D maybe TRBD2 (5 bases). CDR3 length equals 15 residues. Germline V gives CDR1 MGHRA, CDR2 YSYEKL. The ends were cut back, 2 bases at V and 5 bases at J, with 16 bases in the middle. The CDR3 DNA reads TGCGCCAGCAGCCAAACGGGGAAAAGTATCAACGAGCAGTACTTC. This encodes CASSQTGKSINEQYF.

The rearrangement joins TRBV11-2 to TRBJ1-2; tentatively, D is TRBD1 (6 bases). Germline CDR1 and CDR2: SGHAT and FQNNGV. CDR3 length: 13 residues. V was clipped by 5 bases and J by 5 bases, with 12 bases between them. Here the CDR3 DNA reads TGTGCCAGCAGCGAACAGGGCACTTATGGCTACACCTTC. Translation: CASSEQGTYGYTF. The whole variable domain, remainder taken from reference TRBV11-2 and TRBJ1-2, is EAGVAQSPRYKIIEKRQSVAFWCNPISGHATLYWYQQILGQGPKLLIQFQNNGVVDDSQLPKDRFSAERLKGVDSTLKIQPAKLEDSAVYLCASSEQGTYGYTFGSGTRLTVV.

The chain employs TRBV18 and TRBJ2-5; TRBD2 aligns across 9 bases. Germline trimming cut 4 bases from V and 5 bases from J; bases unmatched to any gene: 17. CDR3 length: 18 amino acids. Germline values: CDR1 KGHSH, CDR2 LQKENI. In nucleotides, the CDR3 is TGTGCCAGCTCACGACTTTCCACGTTAGCGGGAGACCGGGAGACCCAGTACTTC. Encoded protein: CASSRLSTLAGDRETQYF.

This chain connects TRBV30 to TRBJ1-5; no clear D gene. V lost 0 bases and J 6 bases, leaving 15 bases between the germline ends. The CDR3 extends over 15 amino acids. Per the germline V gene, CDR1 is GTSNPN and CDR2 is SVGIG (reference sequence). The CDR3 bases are TGTGCCTGGAGTGTTAATTTAGGAGACGGTCAGCCCCAGCATTTT. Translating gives CAWSVNLGDGQPQHF.

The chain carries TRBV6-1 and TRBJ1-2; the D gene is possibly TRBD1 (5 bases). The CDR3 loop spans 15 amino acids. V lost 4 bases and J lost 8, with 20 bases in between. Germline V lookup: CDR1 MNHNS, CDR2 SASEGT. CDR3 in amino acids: CASSAPGTGQIGYTF. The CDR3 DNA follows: TGTGCCAGCAGTGCACCCGGGACCGGACAAATAGGCTACACCTTC.

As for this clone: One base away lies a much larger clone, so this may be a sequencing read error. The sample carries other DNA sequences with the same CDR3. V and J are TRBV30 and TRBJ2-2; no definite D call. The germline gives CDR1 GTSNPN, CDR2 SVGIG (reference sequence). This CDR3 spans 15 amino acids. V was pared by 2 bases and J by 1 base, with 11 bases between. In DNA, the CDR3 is TGTGCCTGGAGTATACCCGGGTGGAACACCGGGGAGCTGTTTTTT. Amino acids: CAWSIPGWNTGELFF.

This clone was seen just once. The CDR3 is CASTLGVNTGELFF. In DNA, the CDR3 is TGTGCCAGCACCCTGGGGGTAAACACCGGGGAGCTGTTTTTT. The V and J genes are TRBV7-8 and TRBJ2-2; D tentatively fits TRBD1 or TRBD2 (5 bases each). V was clipped by 7 bases and J by 2 bases, with 11 bases between them. This CDR3 comprises 14 residues. CDR1 is SGHVS, CDR2 FQNEAQ, per germline.

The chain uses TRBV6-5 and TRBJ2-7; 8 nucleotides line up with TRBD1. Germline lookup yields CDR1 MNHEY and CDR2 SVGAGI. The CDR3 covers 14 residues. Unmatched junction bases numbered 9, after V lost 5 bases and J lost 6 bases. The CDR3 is CASSRTGPLGEQYF. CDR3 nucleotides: TGTGCCAGCAGTCGGACAGGGCCATTGGGCGAGCAGTACTTC.